The source of this T cell receptor beta chain is a study of tumor and adjacent non-tumor tissue in lung cancer. This CDR3 spans 15 amino acids. CDR1 and CDR2 from the germline V gene are DFQATT and SNEGSKA (reference sequence). Losses at the gene ends were 6 bases for V and 11 bases for J; bases not matched to a gene: 17. The template was RNA from unsorted bulk tissue. TCRbeta libraries were built with three rounds of nested PCR, modified from ARM-PCR. Via MiXCR, TCRdb re-called the multiplex PCR reads, giving one row per CDR3 protein. The sample holds fewer than 85,000 distinct CDR3 sequences, 55% to 85% seen once. This clonotype was seen at least ten times.

The chain is built from TRBV20-1 and TRBJ2-5, with 11 bases aligning to TRBD2. The clonotype was recovered from a man in his 60s with non-small cell lung cancer. Sequences were obtained from lung tumor tissue. The CDR3 region is CSATNSGRAFGTQYF. The CDR3 nucleotides read TGCAGTGCCACCAATAGCGGGAGGGCCTTTGGGACACAGTACTTC.